Listed below are T cell receptor beta chains from one sample, sequenced in a study of T cell changes during pregnancy in multiple sclerosis. Libraries were prepared by immunoSEQ multiplex PCR; TCRdb keeps only in-frame clonotypes and omits some of them. The table shows roughly 80,000 clones, with 90% to 95% occurring only once. The input for sequencing was peripheral blood, taken in the second trimester of pregnancy. These receptors were obtained from a female donor with multiple sclerosis, enrolled in a pregnancy study. Each CDR3 is given with its conserved first and last residue. A D gene is named only where the DNA matches it firmly. Expanded clones get a size class; other rows say once, few or many, or leave the size out.

clone_size	d_call	v_call	j_call	cdr3_nt	cdr3_aa
-	TRBD1	TRBV11-1	TRBJ2-3	TGTGCCAGCAGCCCAGGGACAGGGTCTAGCACAGATACGCAGTATTTT	CASSPGTGSSTDTQYF
-	TRBD1	TRBV5-1	TRBJ1-1	TGCGCCAGCAGCGCAGGACAGGGTGAAGCTTTCTTT	CASSAGQGEAFF
-	-	TRBV14	TRBJ2-7	TGTGCCAGCAGCCATATTCTAGGAGGAGGGACCTACGAGCAGTACTTC	CASSHILGGGTYEQYF
-	-	TRBV7-8	TRBJ1-1	TGTGCCAGCGGAACAGGGTACGACACTGAAGCTTTCTTT	CASGTGYDTEAFF
-	-	TRBV5-5	TRBJ2-7	TGTGCCAGCAGCTTGTTGCAGAACTACTACGAGCAGTACTTC	CASSLLQNYYEQYF
once	TRBD2	TRBV27	TRBJ2-5	TGTGCCAGCGAAAAGCGGGGGGGTATCAGAGAGACCCAGTACTTC	CASEKRGGIRETQYF
few	-	TRBV5-1	TRBJ1-3	TGCGCCAGCAGCTCAGAATCTGGAAACACCATATATTTT	CASSSESGNTIYF
-	TRBD1	TRBV4-2	TRBJ2-2	TGTGCCAGCAGCCAAGATGGGGACAGGGCGAACACCGGGGAGCTGTTTTTT	CASSQDGDRANTGELFF
-	-	TRBV2	TRBJ1-1	TGTGCCAGCAGTGCCTCTACAGGGAGGGTAATAAACACTGAAGCTTTCTTT	CASSASTGRVINTEAFF
-	-	TRBV5-8	TRBJ2-6	TGTGCCAGCAGCAGATCAGGGGTGTCTGGGGCCAACGTCCTGACTTTC	CASSRSGVSGANVLTF
-	-	TRBV5-1	TRBJ2-7	TGCGCCAGCAGCCCACCGAACAGGGACCACGAGCAGTACTTC	CASSPPNRDHEQYF
-	-	TRBV19	TRBJ2-3	TGTGCCAGTAGTGCTGACAGAAGCACAGATACGCAGTATTTT	CASSADRSTDTQYF
-	-	TRBV6-5	TRBJ2-7	TGTGCCAGCAGTTCTCCGGGCTCCTACGAGCAGTACTTC	CASSSPGSYEQYF
-	TRBD1	TRBV10-3	TRBJ1-2	TGTGCCATCATCGGACAGGGTTCGAATGGCTACACCTTC	CAIIGQGSNGYTF
-	-	TRBV27	TRBJ1-2	TGTGCCAGCAGTTCCAGCGACAGGCTGAAGTCTGATGGCTACACCTTC	CASSSSDRLKSDGYTF
once	-	TRBV19	TRBJ2-7	TGTGCCAGTAGTATCGGGCAGGGAAGTGGATACGAGCAGTACTTC	CASSIGQGSGYEQYF
-	-	TRBV19	TRBJ2-2	TGTGCCAGTAGTATAGCGGGGACGAACACCGGGGAGCTGTTTTTT	CASSIAGTNTGELFF
few	-	TRBV13	TRBJ1-1	TGTGCCAGCAGCTTTGAGATCACTGAAGCTTTCTTT	CASSFEITEAFF
-	-	TRBV6-5	TRBJ1-5	TGTGCCAGCAGTTACTCCCAGGCCAGTGTGCAGCCCCAGCATTTT	CASSYSQASVQPQHF
-	-	TRBV9	TRBJ1-1	TGTGCCAGCAGCGTAGTCGGAGGAAACACTGAAGCTTTCTTT	CASSVVGGNTEAFF
-	-	TRBV5-1	TRBJ1-6	TGCGCCAGCAGCCGTGCAGGGAGGGATTCACCCCTCCACTTT	CASSRAGRDSPLHF